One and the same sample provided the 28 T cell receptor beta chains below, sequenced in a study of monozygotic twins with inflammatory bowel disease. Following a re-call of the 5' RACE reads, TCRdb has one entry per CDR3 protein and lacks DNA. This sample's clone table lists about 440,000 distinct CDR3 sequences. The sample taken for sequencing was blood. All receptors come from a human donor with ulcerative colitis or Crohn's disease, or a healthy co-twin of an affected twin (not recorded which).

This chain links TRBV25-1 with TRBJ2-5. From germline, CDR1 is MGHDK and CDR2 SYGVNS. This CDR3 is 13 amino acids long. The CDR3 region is CASSVWSEETQYF.

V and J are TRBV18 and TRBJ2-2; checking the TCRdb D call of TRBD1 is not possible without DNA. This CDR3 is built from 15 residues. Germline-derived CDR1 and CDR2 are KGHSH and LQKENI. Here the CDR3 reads CASRSSGQPTGELFF.

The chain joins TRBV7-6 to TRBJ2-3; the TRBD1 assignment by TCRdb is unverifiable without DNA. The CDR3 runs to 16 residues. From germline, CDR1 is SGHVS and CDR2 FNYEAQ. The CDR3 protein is CASSLSRTGRTDTQYF.

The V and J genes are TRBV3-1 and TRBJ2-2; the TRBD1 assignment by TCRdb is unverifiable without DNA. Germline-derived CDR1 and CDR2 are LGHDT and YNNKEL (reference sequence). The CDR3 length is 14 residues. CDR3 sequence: CASRMTGGTGELFF. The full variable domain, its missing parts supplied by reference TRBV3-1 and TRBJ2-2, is DTAVSQTPKYLVTQMGNDKSIKCEQNLGHDTMYWYKQDSKKFLKIMFSYNNKELIINETVPNRFSPKSPDKAHLNLHINSLELGDSAVYFCASRMTGGTGELFFGEGSRLTVL.

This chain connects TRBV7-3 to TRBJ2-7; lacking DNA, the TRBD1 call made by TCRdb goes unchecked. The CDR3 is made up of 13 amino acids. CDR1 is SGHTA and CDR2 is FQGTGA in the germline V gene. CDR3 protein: CASSLNRGREQYF.

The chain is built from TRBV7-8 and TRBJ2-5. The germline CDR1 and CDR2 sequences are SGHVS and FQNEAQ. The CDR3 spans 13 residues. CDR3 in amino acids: CASSLESKKTQYF.

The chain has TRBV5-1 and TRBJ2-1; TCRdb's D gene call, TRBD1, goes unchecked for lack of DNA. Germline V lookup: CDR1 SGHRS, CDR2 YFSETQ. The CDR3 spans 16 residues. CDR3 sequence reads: CASSLVQGTPYNEQFF.

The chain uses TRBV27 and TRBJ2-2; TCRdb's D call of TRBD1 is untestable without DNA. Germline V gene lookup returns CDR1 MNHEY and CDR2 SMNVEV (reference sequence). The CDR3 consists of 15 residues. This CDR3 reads CASTSDRKGAGELFF.

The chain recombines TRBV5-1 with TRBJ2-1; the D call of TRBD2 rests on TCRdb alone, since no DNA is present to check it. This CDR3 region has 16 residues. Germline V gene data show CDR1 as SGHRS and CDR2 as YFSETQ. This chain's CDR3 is CASTSTSGGFYNEQFF.

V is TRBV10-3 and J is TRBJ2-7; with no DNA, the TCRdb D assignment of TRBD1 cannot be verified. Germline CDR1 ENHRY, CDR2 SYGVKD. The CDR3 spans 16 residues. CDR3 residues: CAISPGGGKSSYEQYF.

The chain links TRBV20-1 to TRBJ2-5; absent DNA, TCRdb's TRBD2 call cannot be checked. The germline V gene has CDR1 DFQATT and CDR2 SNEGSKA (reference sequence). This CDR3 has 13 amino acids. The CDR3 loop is CSARVGAVETQYF.

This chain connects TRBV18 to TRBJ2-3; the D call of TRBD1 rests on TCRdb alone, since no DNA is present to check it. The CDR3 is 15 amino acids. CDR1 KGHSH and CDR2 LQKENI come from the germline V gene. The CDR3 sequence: CASSPLYRDTDTQYF.

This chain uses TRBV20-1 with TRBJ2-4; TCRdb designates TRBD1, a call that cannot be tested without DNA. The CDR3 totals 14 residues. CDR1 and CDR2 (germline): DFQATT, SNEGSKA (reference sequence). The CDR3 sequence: CSARETGGRNIQYF.

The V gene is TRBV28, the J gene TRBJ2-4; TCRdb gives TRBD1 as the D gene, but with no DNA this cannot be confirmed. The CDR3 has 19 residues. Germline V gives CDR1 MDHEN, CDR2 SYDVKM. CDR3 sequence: CASSSPISSGAPKRNIQYF.

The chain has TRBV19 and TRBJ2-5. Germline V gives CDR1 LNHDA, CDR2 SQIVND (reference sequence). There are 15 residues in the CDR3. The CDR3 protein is CASSMGQTTPETQYF. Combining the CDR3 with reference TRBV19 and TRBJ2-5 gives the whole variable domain DGGITQSPKYLFRKEGQNVTLSCEQNLNHDAMYWYRQDPGQGLRLIYYSQIVNDFQKGDIAEGYSVSREKKESFPLTVTSAQKNPTAFYLCASSMGQTTPETQYFGPGTRLLVL.

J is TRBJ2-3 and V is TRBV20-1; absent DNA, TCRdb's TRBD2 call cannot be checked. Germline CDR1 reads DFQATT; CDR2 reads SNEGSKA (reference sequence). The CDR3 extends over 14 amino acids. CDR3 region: CLYEGEGGTDTQYF.

The CDR3 protein is CASSPGAGGYEQYF. The J gene is TRBJ2-7, the V gene TRBV19; checking the TCRdb D call of TRBD1 is not possible without DNA. This CDR3 has 14 amino acids. Germline lookup yields CDR1 LNHDA and CDR2 SQIVND (reference sequence).

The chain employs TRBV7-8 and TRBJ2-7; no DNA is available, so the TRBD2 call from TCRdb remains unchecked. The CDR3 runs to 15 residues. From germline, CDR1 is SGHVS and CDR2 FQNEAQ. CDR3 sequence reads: CASSLIAASTYEQYF. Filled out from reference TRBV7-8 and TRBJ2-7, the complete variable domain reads GAGVSQSPRYKVAKRGQDVALRCDPISGHVSLFWYQQALGQGPEFLTYFQNEAQLDKSGLPSDRFFAERPEGSVSTLKIQRTQQEDSAVYLCASSLIAASTYEQYFGPGTRLTVT.

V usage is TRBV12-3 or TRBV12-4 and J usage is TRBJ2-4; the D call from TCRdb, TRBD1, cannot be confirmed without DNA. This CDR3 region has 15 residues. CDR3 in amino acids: CASSLSRGLENIQYF.

The chain's CDR3 is CASSGTSPLHF. The rearrangement links TRBV6-1 to TRBJ1-6. The CDR3 spans 11 residues. Germline V CDR1 and CDR2: MNHNS, SASEGT.

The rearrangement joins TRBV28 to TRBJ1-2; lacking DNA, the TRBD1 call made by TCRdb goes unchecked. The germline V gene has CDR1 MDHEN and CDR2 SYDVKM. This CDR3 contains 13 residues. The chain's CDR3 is CASRDQGFYGYTF.

Here the CDR3 reads CASSTSRQKETQYF. This chain connects TRBV6-1 to TRBJ2-5. This CDR3 contains 14 residues. Germline V gives CDR1 MNHNS, CDR2 SASEGT.

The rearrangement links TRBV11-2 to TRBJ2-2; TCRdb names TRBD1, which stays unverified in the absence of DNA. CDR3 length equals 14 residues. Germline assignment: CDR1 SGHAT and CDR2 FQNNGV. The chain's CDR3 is CASRMRDNTGELFF. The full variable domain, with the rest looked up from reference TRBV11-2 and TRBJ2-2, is EAGVAQSPRYKIIEKRQSVAFWCNPISGHATLYWYQQILGQGPKLLIQFQNNGVVDDSQLPKDRFSAERLKGVDSTLKIQPAKLEDSAVYLCASRMRDNTGELFFGEGSRLTVL.

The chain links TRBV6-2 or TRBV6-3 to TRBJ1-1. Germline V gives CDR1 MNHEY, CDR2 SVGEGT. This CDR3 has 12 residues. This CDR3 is CASRLQGVRAFF.

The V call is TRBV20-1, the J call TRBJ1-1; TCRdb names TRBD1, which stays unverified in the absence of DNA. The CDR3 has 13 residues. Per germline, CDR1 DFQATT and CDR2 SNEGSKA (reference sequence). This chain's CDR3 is CSAREVGGTEAFF.

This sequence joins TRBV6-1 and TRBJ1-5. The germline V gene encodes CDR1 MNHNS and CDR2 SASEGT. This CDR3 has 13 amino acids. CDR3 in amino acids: CASSGVLNQPQHF.

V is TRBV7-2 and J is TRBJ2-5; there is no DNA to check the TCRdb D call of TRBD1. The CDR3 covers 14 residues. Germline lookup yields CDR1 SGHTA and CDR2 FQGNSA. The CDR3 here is CASSFWGKIETQYF.

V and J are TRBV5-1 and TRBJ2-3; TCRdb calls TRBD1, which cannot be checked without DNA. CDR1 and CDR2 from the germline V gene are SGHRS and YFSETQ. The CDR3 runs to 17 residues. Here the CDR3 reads CASSFTPPGQGSDTQYF.